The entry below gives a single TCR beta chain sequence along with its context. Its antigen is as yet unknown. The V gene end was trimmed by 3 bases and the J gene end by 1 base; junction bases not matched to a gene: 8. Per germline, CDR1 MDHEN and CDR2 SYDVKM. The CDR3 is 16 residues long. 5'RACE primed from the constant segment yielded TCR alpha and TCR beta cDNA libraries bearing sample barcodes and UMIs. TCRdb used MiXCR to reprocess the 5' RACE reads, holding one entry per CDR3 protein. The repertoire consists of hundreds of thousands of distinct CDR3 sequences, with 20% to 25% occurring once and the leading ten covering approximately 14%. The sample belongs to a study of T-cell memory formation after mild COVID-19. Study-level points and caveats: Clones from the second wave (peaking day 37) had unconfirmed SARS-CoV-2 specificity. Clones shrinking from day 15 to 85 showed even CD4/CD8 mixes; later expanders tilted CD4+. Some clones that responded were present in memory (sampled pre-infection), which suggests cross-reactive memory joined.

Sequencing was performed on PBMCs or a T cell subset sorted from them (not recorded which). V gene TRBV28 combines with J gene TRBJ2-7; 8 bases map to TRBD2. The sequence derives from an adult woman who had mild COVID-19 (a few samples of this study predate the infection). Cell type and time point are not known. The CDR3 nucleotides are TGTGCCAGCAGTTTTTCCCACGGGGGGGCTTCCTACGAGCAGTACTTC. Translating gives CASSFSHGGASYEQYF. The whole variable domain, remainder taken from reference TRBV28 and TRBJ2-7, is DVKVTQSSRYLVKRTGEKVFLECVQDMDHENMFWYRQDPGLGLRLIYFSYDVKMKEKGDIPEGYSVSREKKERFSLILESASTNQTSMYLCASSFSHGGASYEQYFGPGTRLTVT.